This T cell receptor (beta chain) was obtained from a study of blood T cells in healthy people across ages. Regarding the study as a whole: Estimated diversity across one million T cells was deemed an underestimate.

The use of a sample-barcoded 5' primer and a J-beta primer mix characterized a second PCR of about 6 to 12 cycles. The template-switch adaptor was a 5' adaptor with 12 random nucleotides. It tagged each cDNA molecule. There were at least 2.5 million CDR3-containing paired-end reads obtained from each sample. In TCRdb, the 5' RACE reads were re-called with MiXCR into one record per CDR3 protein. The table records hundreds of thousands of distinct CDR3 sequences, under 70% of them present only once. CDR1 SEHNR and CDR2 FQNEAQ come from the germline V gene (reference sequence). The length of the CDR3 is 14 residues. Between the trimmed V and J ends, which lost 5 bases and 2 bases, there was a span of 12 bases. On this clonotype: Its target is unknown.

Sequencing was carried out using blood. The clonotype was recovered from a man in his sixties in good health. This rearrangement joins TRBV7-9 to TRBJ2-5, with D possibly called TRBD1 or TRBD2 (5 bases each). CDR3 sequence: CASSAGTHQETQYF. The CDR3 DNA reads as TGTGCCAGCAGCGCCGGGACCCATCAAGAGACCCAGTACTTC.